This T cell receptor beta chain was captured in a study of blood T cell repertoires in COVID-19 (TCRdb year 2020). The study in broad terms: The collaborator samples originated in the United States, Italy and Spain and spanned the acute and convalescent phases of COVID-19. The prospective study material was composed of cDNA or gDNA derived from T cells, B-cell-depleted T cells, or PBMCs. The dataset comprised deeply sampled blood TCRbeta repertoires from subjects exposed to, actively infected with, or recovered from COVID-19. The repertoires were released in a freely available public database meant as a resource for research on the immune response to SARS-CoV-2. The samples were drawn from two sources: the first 160 participants of the ongoing ImmuneRACE study, and fewer than 1,500 subjects contributed by 6 global collaborators. Nearly every sample came with metadata listing a de-identified subject ID, COVID-19 status, age in years and sex. HLA class I and class II types, where available, came from metadata supplied by the sample provider rather than from assay-based typing.

TCRbeta CDR3 regions were amplified from genomic DNA by means of the immunoSEQ Assay, a bias-controlled multiplex PCR. Per the original workflow: The number of nucleated cells in each sample was estimated from the amplification of reference gene primers within the assay. To quantify the absolute abundance of each unique TCRbeta CDR3 rearrangement, sequence reads were collapsed and filtered. For each sample, productive Simpson clonality was calculated as the square root of Simpson's diversity index across productive rearrangements. Not all clones reach the TCRdb copy of this immuneACCESS table, which keeps in-frame sequences only. Checked studies attribute under half of the gap to unresolved V genes and leave the rest unexplained. The D gene and trimming were derived from the DNA, and the V and J assignments and clone size from that table. The sample table holds over 110,000 clones, of which about 76% were seen once. The ten most abundant clones make up around 13% of the sample.

In regard to this clone: Its antigen has not been determined. No qualities accompany the bases; no much larger clone lies one base away.

Paper-wide results and their limitations: The quantity of clinical and demographic metadata differed by source and by participant and was supplied without curation.

The CDR3 spans 15 residues, from the cysteine through the phenylalanine. The kept DNA is CDR3 alone, 45 bases in frame from the first base. V has 3 bases trimmed and J has 9 bases trimmed; junction bases matching no gene number 5. For CDR1 and CDR2, the germline V gene lists SGDLS and YYNGEE. The collaborating institutions used their own protocols to collect whole blood in K2EDTA tubes. Collaborator samples were shipped for TCRbeta analysis as frozen whole blood, isolated PBMCs, or DNA extracted from either sample type. Sequenced: peripheral blood. This TCR was sampled from a man at least 80 years old with acute or convalescent COVID-19. The receptor chain draws on TRBV9 and TRBJ2-1, with TRBD2 identical over 14 junction bases. CDR3 reads: CASSATSGGGGEQFF. The DNA reads as follows: TGTGCCAGCAGCGCGACTAGCGGGGGGGGTGGTGAGCAGTTCTTC.